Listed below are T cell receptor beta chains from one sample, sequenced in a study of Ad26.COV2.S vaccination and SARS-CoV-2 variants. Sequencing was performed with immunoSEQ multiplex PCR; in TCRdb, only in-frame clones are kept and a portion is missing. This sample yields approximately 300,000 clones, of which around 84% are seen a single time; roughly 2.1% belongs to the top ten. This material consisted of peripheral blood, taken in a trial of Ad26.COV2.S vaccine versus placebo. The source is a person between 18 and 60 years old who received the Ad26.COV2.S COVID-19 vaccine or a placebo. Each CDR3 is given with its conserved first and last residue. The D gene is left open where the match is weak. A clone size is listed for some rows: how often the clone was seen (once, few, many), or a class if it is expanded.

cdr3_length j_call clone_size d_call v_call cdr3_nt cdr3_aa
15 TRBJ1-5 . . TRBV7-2 TGTGCCAGCAGCTTCAGGGGTATGGGCAATCAGCCCCAGCATTTT CASSFRGMGNQPQHF
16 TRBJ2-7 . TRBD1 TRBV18 TGTGCCAGCTCACCTCTTACGGGACAGGGGGATCTAGGGCAGTACTTC CASSPLTGQGDLGQYF
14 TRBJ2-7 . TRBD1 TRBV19 TGTGCCAGTAAGCCCGTAACAGGGGCCTACGAGCAGTACTTC CASKPVTGAYEQYF
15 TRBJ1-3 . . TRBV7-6 TGTGCCAGCAGCTTAGGACAGTCTTCTGGAAACACCATATATTTT CASSLGQSSGNTIYF
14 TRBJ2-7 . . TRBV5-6 TGTGCCAGCAGCTTGGTAGCGGCAGGGACCGAGCAGTACTTC CASSLVAAGTEQYF
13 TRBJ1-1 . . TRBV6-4 TGTGCCAGCAGCCAACAGGGGAACACTGAAGCTTTCTTT CASSQQGNTEAFF
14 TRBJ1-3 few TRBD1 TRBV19 TGTGCCAGTGGAGACAGGGGCTCTGGAAACACCATATATTTT CASGDRGSGNTIYF
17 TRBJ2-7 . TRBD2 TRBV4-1 TGCGCCAGCAGCCAAGAACGGGGACTAGCGGGGGCCTACGAGCAGTACTTC CASSQERGLAGAYEQYF
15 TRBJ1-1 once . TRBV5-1 TGCGCCAGCAGCTTGACAACCAGTTGGAACACTGAAGCTTTCTTT CASSLTTSWNTEAFF
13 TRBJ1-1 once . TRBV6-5 TGTGCCAGCAGTTATTCCTTGGGAGGGGAAGCTTTCTTT CASSYSLGGEAFF
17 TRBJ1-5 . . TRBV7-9 TGTGCCAGCAGCTTAGCGCGTAGCGTCGGGAGCAATCAGCCCCAGCATTTT CASSLARSVGSNQPQHF
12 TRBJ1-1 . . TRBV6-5 TGTGCCAGCCGCTCCACAGGACTTGGAGCTTTCTTT CASRSTGLGAFF
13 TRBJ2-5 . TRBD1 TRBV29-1 TGCAGCGTTAACACAGGGGCTCAAGAGACCCAGTACTTC CSVNTGAQETQYF
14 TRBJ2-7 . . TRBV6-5 TGTGCCACACAAAGCCCAGGGGACACCTACGAGCAGTACTTC CATQSPGDTYEQYF